The 30 T cell receptor beta chains below were found in one sample sequenced in a study of blood T cell repertoires in COVID-19. Some clones are missing from TCRdb's copy, which holds only in-frame ones; the method was immunoSEQ multiplex PCR. The data contain 400,000 or so clones, approximately 91% of them singletons. The sequenced sample was PBMCs or T cells enriched from blood (not recorded which). These receptors all stem from a woman between 40 and 50 years old with acute COVID-19.

V is TRBV30 and J is TRBJ1-3; D is unclear. Germline loops: CDR1 GTSNPN, CDR2 SVGIG (reference sequence). The CDR3 is 13 residues long. The germline V and J ends were trimmed by 3 bases and 0 bases, with 6 bases remaining between them. The CDR3 protein is CAWRATSGNTIYF. The CDR3 bases are TGTGCCTGGAGGGCCACCTCTGGAAACACCATATATTTT.

V usage is TRBV5-8 and J usage is TRBJ2-7, with D possibly TRBD1 on 5 matching bases. The CDR3 is made up of 13 amino acids. CDR1 is SGHTS, CDR2 YDEGEE, per germline. Trimming left V 7 bases short and J 6 bases short, with 17 bases between. In DNA form, the CDR3 reads TGTGCCAGCTTAGGGAAGGGGCGAGGCGAGCAGTACTTC. Its protein is CASLGKGRGEQYF.

The V and J genes are TRBV3-1 (or the pseudogene TRBV3-2) and TRBJ2-1; 12 positions match TRBD1. This CDR3 is built from 15 residues. The germline CDR1 and CDR2 sequences are LGHDT and YNNKEL (reference sequence). V was pared by 7 bases and J by 5 bases, with 6 bases of the junction left unmatched. CDR3 coding DNA: TGTGCCAGCATCAACCGGGACAGGGGGCACAATGAGCAGTTCTTC. This translates into CASINRDRGHNEQFF.

The CDR3 nucleotides read TGTGCCAGCAGTTTCGGGAACGAGCAGTACTTC. Translating it yields CASSFGNEQYF. This sequence joins TRBV12-3 or TRBV12-4 and TRBJ2-7; D possibly corresponds to TRBD2 (5 bases). This CDR3 region has 11 residues. V was cut by 3 bases and J by 5 bases, with 5 bases left in between.

V is TRBV11-2 and J is TRBJ1-1, with 9 bases identical to TRBD1. This CDR3 is built from 15 residues. Looked up from germline, CDR1 is SGHAT and CDR2 is FQNNGV. With 5 bases clipped from V and 4 bases from J, the junction kept 8 bases outside the gene matches. The DNA for the CDR3 is TGTGCCAGCAGCATAAGAAACAGGGGGCCCACTGAAGCTTTCTTT. Its protein is CASSIRNRGPTEAFF.

The chain carries TRBV19 and TRBJ2-2; D possibly corresponds to TRBD1 (5 bases). From germline, CDR1 is LNHDA and CDR2 SQIVND (reference sequence). This CDR3 contains 16 residues. V lost 3 bases and J 4 bases, leaving 15 bases between the germline ends. CDR3 sequence (DNA): TGTGCCAGTAGTATCCGGCCAGGGAAAGGCACCGGGGAGCTGTTTTTT. Its protein product is CASSIRPGKGTGELFF. Variable domain in full (rest from reference TRBV19 and TRBJ2-2): DGGITQSPKYLFRKEGQNVTLSCEQNLNHDAMYWYRQDPGQGLRLIYYSQIVNDFQKGDIAEGYSVSREKKESFPLTVTSAQKNPTAFYLCASSIRPGKGTGELFFGEGSRLTVL.

V and J are TRBV2 and TRBJ2-1; maybe TRBD2 (6 bases). The germline gives CDR1 SNHLY, CDR2 FYNNEI. There are 17 residues in the CDR3. V gave up 2 bases and J gave up 3 bases, with 17 bases separating them. The CDR3 nucleotides read TGTGCCAGCAGTGAACACCCTAGCGCAACGGTCTACAATGAGCAGTTCTTC. It yields the protein CASSEHPSATVYNEQFF.

The chain joins TRBV7-9 to TRBJ2-3, with TRBD2 as a possible D gene (7 bases). From germline, CDR1 is SEHNR and CDR2 FQNEAQ (reference sequence). The V gene lost 5 bases and the J gene lost 6 bases, with 21 bases spanning the gap. This CDR3 is 16 amino acids long. The CDR3 coding sequence is TGTGCCAGCAGCGCTAGTTCAGGGGAGGGTAAGGATACGCAGTATTTT. Translating it yields CASSASSGEGKDTQYF.

The V and J genes are TRBV9 and TRBJ2-1, with 9 bases aligning to TRBD1. This CDR3 spans 15 amino acids. CDR1 and CDR2 from the germline V gene are SGDLS and YYNGEE. With V trimmed by 4 bases and J by 4 bases, 6 bases remained unmatched. The CDR3 DNA reads TGTGCCAGCAGCCCCGGACAGGGGCATTACAATGAGCAGTTCTTC. Translating gives CASSPGQGHYNEQFF.

The V and J genes are TRBV15 and TRBJ1-1, with no clear D. The CDR3 consists of 14 residues. V was trimmed by 2 bases and J by 5 bases, leaving 12 bases between them. Germline CDR1 LNHNV, CDR2 YYDKDF (reference sequence). CDR3 nucleotide sequence: TGTGCCACCAGCAGATCCGGGTCTAGGACTGAAGCTTTCTTT. Its protein product is CATSRSGSRTEAFF.

V usage is TRBV12-5 and J usage is TRBJ2-3; maybe TRBD2 (7 bases). V lost 3 bases and J lost 6, with 16 bases in between. The germline CDR1 and CDR2 sequences are LGHNT and FRNRAP. This CDR3 is built from 15 residues. DNA for the CDR3: TGTGCTAGTGGTTTTATGAGGGGGGGCCTGGATACGCAGTATTTT. It yields the protein CASGFMRGGLDTQYF.

V gene TRBV6-5 combines with J gene TRBJ1-3; TRBD1 agrees at 8 bases. Germline V gene sequence: CDR1 MNHEY, CDR2 SVGAGI. Trimming took 6 bases from V and 8 from J; bases not matched to a gene: 9. The CDR3 extends over 14 amino acids. CDR3 protein: CASSRQGLTDTIYF. The CDR3 DNA is TGTGCCAGCAGCAGACAGGGGTTAACGGACACCATATATTTT.

The chain uses TRBV5-6 and TRBJ2-7; 12 bases fit TRBD1. J gave up 0 bases and V 2 bases, and 3 bases lay outside the gene matches. Germline values: CDR1 SGHDT, CDR2 YYEEEE. The CDR3 is 16 amino acids. As DNA, the CDR3 is TGTGCCAGCAGCTTCCCGGGACAGGGGGCCTCCTACGAGCAGTACTTC. This codes for CASSFPGQGASYEQYF.

This chain joins TRBV10-1 and TRBJ1-1, with TRBD1 as a possible D gene (5 bases). The CDR3 length is 14 residues. V was cut by 4 bases and J by 2 bases, with 11 bases left in between. CDR1 and CDR2 from the germline V gene are WNHNN and SYGVQD (reference sequence). CDR3 nucleotide sequence: TGCGCCAGCAGTGGGGCAGGGAAAAACACTGAAGCTTTCTTT. Its protein is CASSGAGKNTEAFF.

This clone was picked up a small number of times. CDR3 DNA: TGTGCCAGTCTTCCAGCGGGGACCCAAGAGACCCAGTACTTC. It yields the protein CASLPAGTQETQYF. The V gene is TRBV7-9, the J gene TRBJ2-5; 7 nucleotides line up with TRBD2. The CDR3 consists of 14 residues. The germline gives CDR1 SEHNR, CDR2 FQNEAQ (reference sequence). J lost 1 base, V lost 9 bases, and 8 bases had no gene match. Full variable domain (remainder filled in from reference TRBV7-9 and TRBJ2-5): DTGVSQNPRHKITKRGQNVTFRCDPISEHNRLYWYRQTLGQGPEFLTYFQNEAQLEKSRLLSDRFSAERPKGSFSTLEIQRTEQGDSAMYLCASLPAGTQETQYFGPGTRLLVL.

This rearrangement joins TRBV6-5 to TRBJ2-1; maybe TRBD2 (7 bases). This CDR3 is built from 15 residues. CDR1 is MNHEY, CDR2 SVGAGI, per germline. V was pared by 4 bases and J by 4 bases, with 14 bases between. CDR3: CASSFIGGPYNEQFF. CDR3 DNA sequence: TGTGCCAGCAGTTTTATCGGGGGGCCATACAATGAGCAGTTCTTC.

V is TRBV19 and J is TRBJ2-7, with 10 bases that match TRBD1. The germline V gene encodes CDR1 LNHDA and CDR2 SQIVND (reference sequence). V dropped 5 bases and J dropped 4; count of bases not matched to a gene: 8. The CDR3 runs to 15 residues. The CDR3 loop reads CASSLTGGFSYEQYF. Written as DNA, the CDR3 is TGTGCCAGTAGTTTGACAGGGGGCTTCTCTTACGAGCAGTACTTC.

The V and J genes are TRBV5-5 and TRBJ2-5; perhaps TRBD2 as D (6 bases). CDR3 length equals 13 residues. With 2 bases removed from V and 5 bases from J, the gap between germline ends came to 10 bases. CDR1 is SGHKS, CDR2 YYEKEE, per germline (reference sequence). Here the CDR3 reads CASSLWGVETQYF. The CDR3 DNA sequence: TGTGCCAGCAGCTTATGGGGGGTGGAGACCCAGTACTTC.

V gene TRBV13 combines with J gene TRBJ1-1; 12 positions match TRBD1. The CDR3 length is 15 residues. Germline V CDR1 and CDR2: PRHDT, FYEKMQ (reference sequence). The V and J ends lost 3 bases and 9 bases, in that order; junction bases with no gene match: 8. This CDR3 reads CASSFGTGGAMKAFF. The CDR3 coding sequence is TGTGCCAGCAGCTTCGGGACAGGGGGCGCGATGAAAGCTTTCTTT.

V and J are TRBV7-2 and TRBJ2-4; TRBD2 is a possible D gene (6 bases). Germline CDR1 and CDR2: SGHTA and FQGNSA. Between the trimmed V and J ends, which lost 5 bases and 8 bases, there was a span of 19 bases. The CDR3 totals 15 residues. CDR3 nucleotides: TGTGCCAGCAGCCCCCGGGGGTTGGAGAGGGACATTCAGTACTTC. Translating it yields CASSPRGLERDIQYF.

This chain uses TRBV9 with TRBJ2-2; 8 bases align to TRBD2. The CDR3 is 19 residues long. The V gene end was trimmed by 2 bases and the J gene end by 7 bases; junction bases not matched to a gene: 19. Germline V gene data show CDR1 as SGDLS and CDR2 as YYNGEE. The CDR3 loop reads CASSVQKPTRGGQFGELFF. For the CDR3, the DNA is TGTGCCAGCAGCGTTCAGAAACCCACCCGGGGGGGTCAGTTCGGGGAGCTGTTTTTT.

The J gene is TRBJ1-2, the V gene TRBV4-1; unclear D gene. V was cut by 0 bases and J by 3 bases, with 11 bases left in between. Germline CDR1 MGHRA, CDR2 YSYEKL. This CDR3 has 15 amino acids. CDR3 region: CASSQDLAVYYGYTF. The CDR3 DNA follows: TGCGCCAGCAGCCAAGATCTTGCAGTTTACTATGGCTACACCTTC.

This chain joins TRBV29-1 and TRBJ1-5; possible D gene TRBD1, 5 bases. Per germline, CDR1 SQVTM and CDR2 ANQGSEA. Trimming stripped 0 bases from V and 11 bases from J, with 11 bases between. The CDR3 length is 12 residues. In DNA form, the CDR3 reads TGCAGCGTTGAAGAAGGCGCGGGGGCCCAGCATTTT. Translated: CSVEEGAGAQHF.

The genes are TRBV6-6 and TRBJ2-7; tentatively, D is TRBD2 (6 bases). There are 13 residues in the CDR3. The germline V gene encodes CDR1 MNHNY and CDR2 SVGAGI (reference sequence). V lost 4 bases and J lost 3, with 10 bases in between. In nucleotides, the CDR3 is TGTGCCAGCAGTTTAAGGGACTTCTACGAGCAGTACTTC. Translating gives CASSLRDFYEQYF.

With respect to this clone: Other DNA sequences in this specimen translate into the identical CDR3. The rearrangement uses TRBV2 and TRBJ2-2; TRBD2 aligns across 9 bases. J was trimmed by 3 bases and V by 4 bases; bases with no gene match: 3. Per germline, CDR1 SNHLY and CDR2 FYNNEI. The CDR3 loop spans 15 amino acids. As DNA, the CDR3 is TGTGCCAGCAGTGTATTAGCGGGGGACACCGGGGAGCTGTTTTTT. Encoded protein: CASSVLAGDTGELFF. Full variable domain (missing parts from reference TRBV2 and TRBJ2-2): EPEVTQTPSHQVTQMGQEVILRCVPISNHLYFYWYRQILGQKVEFLVSFYNNEISEKSEIFDDQFSVERPDGSNFTLKIRSTKLEDSAMYFCASSVLAGDTGELFFGEGSRLTVL.

The V call is TRBV6-1, the J call TRBJ1-1; D remains ambiguous. The CDR3 is 13 residues long. Trimming removed 1 base at V and 11 bases at J, with 14 bases between. Looked up from germline, CDR1 is MNHNS and CDR2 is SASEGT. The CDR3 bases are TGTGCCAGCAGTGAAGATTGGGAGGTCGCGGCTTTCTTT. Its protein product is CASSEDWEVAAFF.

This chain joins TRBV7-9 and TRBJ1-3; D gene unclear. Between the trimmed V and J ends, which lost 3 bases and 0 bases, there was a span of 6 bases. There are 14 residues in the CDR3. The V gene's germline CDR1 is SEHNR and CDR2 FQNEAQ (reference sequence). The CDR3 loop is CASSFSSSGNTIYF. CDR3 coding DNA: TGTGCCAGCAGCTTTTCCAGCTCTGGAAACACCATATATTTT.

This chain joins TRBV2 and TRBJ1-5; 8 nucleotides line up with TRBD1. This CDR3 is 15 amino acids long. The V and J ends lost 7 bases and 1 base, in that order; junction bases with no gene match: 6. Germline-derived CDR1 and CDR2 are SNHLY and FYNNEI. CDR3 coding DNA: TGTGCCAGCACACTTACAGGGGGAAGCAATCAGCCCCAGCATTTT. This codes for CASTLTGGSNQPQHF.

This chain links TRBV6-6 with TRBJ2-1; a weak D match, TRBD1 (5 bases). Trimming pared 0 bases from V and 7 bases from J, leaving 16 bases between. Per germline, CDR1 MNHNY and CDR2 SVGAGI (reference sequence). This CDR3 is built from 16 residues. The CDR3 DNA sequence: TGTGCCAGCAGTTACTCGATAAGCCAGGGTTTGAATGAGCAGTTCTTC. Protein sequence: CASSYSISQGLNEQFF.

The rearrangement joins TRBV19 to TRBJ1-1; 7 nucleotides line up with TRBD1. The V segment lost 2 bases and the J segment 5 bases; nucleotides outside the gene matches: 5. This CDR3 has 14 residues. Germline loops: CDR1 LNHDA, CDR2 SQIVND (reference sequence). The DNA for the CDR3 is TGTGCCAGTAGTATAAAGGGGGCCGGGACTGAAGCTTTCTTT. Protein sequence: CASSIKGAGTEAFF.